Listed below are T cell receptor beta chains from one sample, sequenced in a study of breast tumors, draining lymph nodes, adjacent tissues. TCRdb used MiXCR to reprocess the multiplex PCR reads, holding one entry per CDR3 protein. In the table there are 150,000 to 200,000 distinct CDR3 sequences, about 33% of which are singletons. Material: axillary lymph node tissue. The receptors derive from a female donor with breast cancer. Some clones in this sample may be carry-over from other donors' samples. The CDR3 runs from the conserved cysteine through the conserved F or W. D genes are given only for firm matches. Clone size is given for some rows only: seen once, a few or many times, or a class if the clone is expanded.

>TRBD1|many|TRBV11-2|TRBJ1-2
CASSPGQGNYGYTF
TGTGCCAGCAGCCCCGGACAGGGGAACTATGGCTACACCTTC
>-|-|TRBV5-8|TRBJ2-2
CASSSDRYGTGELFF
TGTGCCAGCAGCTCAGACAGGTACGGCACCGGGGAGCTGTTTTTT
>TRBD2|many|TRBV2|TRBJ2-5
CASSEISGGETQYF
TGTGCCAGCAGTGAAATTAGCGGGGGTGAGACCCAGTACTTC
>-|many|TRBV13|TRBJ2-7
CASSPTYARHSEQYF
TGTGCCAGCAGCCCGACGTATGCTAGGCACTCCGAGCAGTACTTC
>TRBD1|many|TRBV4-1|TRBJ2-7
CASSPGTGGTYEQYF
TGCGCCAGCAGCCCGGGGACAGGGGGGACCTACGAGCAGTACTTC
>TRBD1|few|TRBV6-1|TRBJ1-5
CASSGDRGSQPQHF
TGTGCCAGCAGTGGGGACAGGGGGAGCCAGCCCCAGCATTTT
>-|-|TRBV10-1|TRBJ2-1
CASHRGSFYICSGTKAGVPNEQFF
-
>-|-|TRBV5-6|TRBJ1-2
CASSPNRVLKNYGYTF
TGTGCCAGCAGCCCGAACCGGGTCCTAAAGAACTATGGCTACACCTTC
>TRBD2|many|TRBV5-6|TRBJ2-7
CATRFGEGLYEQYF
TGTGCCACCAGGTTTGGGGAGGGACTCTACGAGCAGTACTTC
>-|many|TRBV7-8|TRBJ2-7
CASSLGRGVEQYF
TGTGCCAGCAGCTTAGGGCGTGGAGTCGAGCAGTACTTC
>TRBD1|-|TRBV20-1|TRBJ1-4
CSAIRDRPYEKLFF
TGCAGTGCCATCCGGGACAGGCCGTATGAAAAACTGTTTTTT
>-|many|TRBV18|TRBJ1-2
CASSTTSSSYGYTF
TGTGCCAGCTCAACGACTTCCTCTTCCTATGGCTACACCTTC
>TRBD1|-|TRBV2|TRBJ2-3
CASSITGTVYTDTQYF
TGTGCCAGCAGCATAACCGGGACAGTATACACAGATACGCAGTATTTT
>-|-|TRBV12-3/TRBV12-4|TRBJ2-2
CASSSTFSELFF
TGTGCCAGCAGTTCAACCTTCTCGGAGCTGTTTTTT
>-|many|TRBV5-4|TRBJ1-2
CASSLGGANYGYTF
TGTGCCAGCAGCTTAGGGGGAGCTAACTATGGCTACACCTTC
>TRBD1|many|TRBV6-5|TRBJ1-2
CASNTGGSYTF
TGTGCCAGCAACACAGGGGGGTCGTACACCTTC
>-|many|TRBV7-2|TRBJ1-6
CASSLSGQMSSPLHF
TGTGCCAGCAGCTTATCTGGACAAATGAGTTCACCCCTCCACTTT
>TRBD1|many|TRBV3-1|TRBJ1-4
CASSLGQGQTNEKLFF
TGTGCCAGCAGCCTAGGACAGGGCCAAACTAATGAAAAACTGTTTTTT
>-|few|TRBV27|TRBJ2-5
CASRGRHSGETQYF
TGTGCCAGCAGAGGGAGGCACAGTGGGGAGACCCAGTACTTC
>-|once|TRBV24-1|TRBJ2-1
CATSDLGADSEQFF
TGTGCCACCAGTGATTTAGGCGCCGACAGTGAGCAATTCTTC
>TRBD2|once|TRBV12-3/TRBV12-4|TRBJ2-2
CASSLSTGTSGRINTGELFF
TGTGCCAGCAGCCTTTCCACCGGGACTAGCGGGAGGATTAACACCGGGGAGCTGTTTTTT
>-|many|TRBV5-1|TRBJ1-2
CASSAARGHGYTF
TGCGCCAGCAGCGCGGCCAGGGGCCATGGCTACACCTTC
>TRBD2|many|TRBV20-1|TRBJ2-5
CSAYMSRLAGTWETQYF
TGCAGTGCTTACATGAGTCGACTAGCGGGGACTTGGGAGACCCAGTACTTC
>TRBD2|many|TRBV9|TRBJ2-7
CASSVELAGVEQYF
TGTGCCAGCAGCGTAGAACTAGCGGGAGTTGAGCAGTACTTC
>-|many|TRBV30|TRBJ1-5
CAWRAAGGPQHF
TGTGCCTGGAGAGCAGCCGGCGGACCCCAGCATTTT
>TRBD2|few|TRBV3-1|TRBJ2-5
CASSQHGGGGSQETQYF
TGTGCCAGCAGCCAACACGGGGGCGGGGGGAGCCAAGAGACCCAGTACTTC
>TRBD1|many|TRBV10-3|TRBJ1-6
CAISESIRTGGSPLHF
TGTGCCATCAGTGAGTCGATTCGAACAGGGGGATCACCCCTCCACTTT
>TRBD1|few|TRBV15|TRBJ1-1
CATSRAGGITEAFF
TGTGCCACCAGCAGAGCAGGGGGCATCACTGAAGCTTTCTTT
>-|few|TRBV3-1|TRBJ1-2
CASSQGIRANYGYTF
TGTGCCAGCAGCCAAGGAATCAGAGCGAACTATGGCTACACCTTC
>-|-|TRBV5-5|TRBJ2-7
CASSLGWANYEQYF
TGTGCCAGCAGCTTGGGGTGGGCAAACTACGAGCAGTACTTC
>-|-|TRBV7-9|TRBJ2-6
CASSTDQLGANVLTF
TGTGCCAGCAGCACCGACCAGCTAGGGGCCAACGTCCTGACTTTC
>-|many|TRBV9|TRBJ1-2
CASSAQVSYGYTF
TGTGCCAGCAGCGCCCAGGTATCTTATGGCTACACCTTC
>TRBD1|-|TRBV7-8|TRBJ1-6
CASSPRDRVSPLHF
TGTGCCAGCAGTCCCCGGGACAGGGTTTCACCCCTCCACTTT
>-|many|TRBV7-8|TRBJ1-2
CASSLGRGGPNYGYTF
TGTGCCAGCAGCTTAGGGAGGGGGGGACCTAACTATGGCTACACCTTC
>TRBD1|-|TRBV7-2|TRBJ2-3
CASRRTGAIADTQYF
TGTGCCAGCAGAAGGACAGGGGCGATTGCAGATACGCAGTATTTC